The 5 T cell receptor beta chains listed next were all sequenced from one sample in a study of T cells in Graves' hyperthyroidism and ophthalmopathy. There were TCR beta CDR3 regions amplified from RNA transcripts. The HTBI primer set drove a first-round RT-PCR of the TCR CDR3. TCRdb re-called the multiplex PCR reads with MiXCR, one entry per CDR3 protein. The sample lists 500,000 or so distinct CDR3 sequences; 16% were seen once. Sequences were obtained from blood. The receptors shown here come from a woman aged 25 to 39 with Graves' ophthalmopathy.

Comments on this clonotype: It is likely a read error, because the conserved phenylalanine at the end of the CDR3 is missing. This rearrangement joins TRBV5-6 to TRBJ2-7, with D tentatively TRBD1 or TRBD2 (5 bases each). The V and J ends lost 2 bases and 7 bases respectively, with 10 bases between them. This CDR3 has 12 amino acids. Germline CDR1 is SGHDT and CDR2 is YYEEEE. The CDR3 coding sequence is TGTGCCAGCAGCTTTGGGACCTCTGAGCAGTACCTC. Protein: CASSFGTSEQYL.

This clonotype was counted many times. The CDR3 coding sequence is TGTGCCAGCAGCTTACAGGGGGGACTAGCGGGAGTTGATGAGCAGTTCTTC. Its translation is CASSLQGGLAGVDEQFF. This rearrangement joins TRBV7-2 to TRBJ2-1; 14 positions agree with TRBD2. The ends lost 2 bases at V and 8 bases at J; junction bases unmatched: 8. This CDR3 region has 17 residues. CDR1 SGHTA and CDR2 FQGNSA come from the germline V gene.

A few counts support this clonotype. This may stem from a read error, because a much larger clone lies one nucleotide away. The chain employs TRBV6-2 or TRBV6-3 and TRBJ2-5, with 7 bases fitting TRBD1. This CDR3 comprises 14 residues. With 6 bases clipped from V and 5 bases from J, the junction kept 9 bases outside the gene matches. Germline V gives CDR1 MNHEY, CDR2 SVGEGT. This chain's CDR3 is CASSRTTGSETQYF. The CDR3 DNA follows: TGTGCCAGCAGCCGAACGACAGGGTCGGAGACCCAGTACTTC.

The chain joins TRBV30 to TRBJ2-6, with D possibly matching TRBD1 (5 bases). The V and J ends lost 2 bases and 2 bases respectively, with 10 bases between them. CDR3 length: 15 amino acids. CDR1 and CDR2 from the germline V gene are GTSNPN and SVGIG (reference sequence). As DNA, the CDR3 is TGTGCCTGGAGTACAGGTTTCACTGGGGCCAACGTCCTGACTTTC. Its protein product is CAWSTGFTGANVLTF.

This clonotype was recorded at least ten times. This rearrangement joins TRBV28 to TRBJ2-2, with D perhaps matching TRBD1 (6 bases). Germline loops: CDR1 MDHEN, CDR2 SYDVKM. This CDR3 has 13 residues. The germline V and J ends were trimmed by 5 bases and 7 bases, with 11 bases remaining between them. CDR3 loop: CASSILRGGELFF. Written as DNA, the CDR3 is TGTGCCAGCAGTATCCTCAGGGGCGGGGAGCTGTTTTTT.